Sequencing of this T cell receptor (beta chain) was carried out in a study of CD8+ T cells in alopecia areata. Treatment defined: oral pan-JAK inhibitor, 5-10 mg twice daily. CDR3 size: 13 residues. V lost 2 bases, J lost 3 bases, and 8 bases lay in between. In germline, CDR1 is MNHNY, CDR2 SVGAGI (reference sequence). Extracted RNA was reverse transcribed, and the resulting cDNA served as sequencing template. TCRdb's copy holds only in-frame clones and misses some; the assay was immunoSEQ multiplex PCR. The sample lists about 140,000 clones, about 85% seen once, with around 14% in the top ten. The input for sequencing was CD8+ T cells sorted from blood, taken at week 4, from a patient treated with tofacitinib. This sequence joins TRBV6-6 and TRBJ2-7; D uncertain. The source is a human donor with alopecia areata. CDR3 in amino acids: CASSYHANYEQYF. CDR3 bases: TGTGCCAGCAGTTACCACGCAAACTACGAGCAGTACTTC.